The clone carrying this TCR beta chain was seen ten or more times. The antigen is unknown. The junction and the germline gene differ at one end; a read error may be behind it. The source of the sample is a study of T cells in Graves' hyperthyroidism and ophthalmopathy. Those patients with uncontrolled infection, other autoimmune disease, pregnancy or lactation were excluded. PBMCs were sourced from approximately 9.3 ml fresh peripheral blood. Findings of the study overall: Blood also held most thyroid clonotypes expanded beyond 0.001. With a median lead of roughly 6.2 months before onset, the model predicted ophthalmopathy.

Amplified regions were TCR beta CDR3 sequences from RNA transcripts. The HTBI primer set served for first-round RT-PCR of the TCR CDR3. TCRdb called the multiplex PCR reads again in MiXCR, with one record for every CDR3 protein. In the table there are around 300,000 distinct CDR3 sequences, roughly 14% of which are singletons. This TCR derives from a woman aged 25 to 45 with Graves' hyperthyroidism that later progressed to Graves' ophthalmopathy. Sequences were obtained from blood.

The chain's CDR3 is CASTQTWGNQAYEQYF. The CDR3 DNA is TGCGCCAGCACCCAAACTTGGGGCAACCAAGCCTACGAGCAGTACTTC. V gene TRBV4-1 combines with J gene TRBJ2-7; D might be TRBD1 (5 bases). Germline V gives CDR1 MGHRA, CDR2 YSYEKL. The CDR3 contains 16 residues.